The rows below give T cell receptor beta chains drawn from one sample of a study of early T cells in non-severe SARS-CoV-2 infection. One entry per CDR3 protein results from TCRdb running MiXCR on the 5' RACE reads. Of around 64,000 distinct CDR3 sequences in the sample, approximately 10% were seen once. The material was whole blood, obtained at baseline. These receptors were obtained from an adult who was a healthcare worker with PCR-confirmed SARS-CoV-2 infection or an uninfected control (not recorded which). Both conserved end residues are part of each CDR3. The D gene is left open where the match is weak. Size tells how often a clone was seen (once, few, many) or the class of an expanded clone, and some rows leave it out.

size: few
J: TRBJ2-1
D: TRBD2
V: TRBV7-2
DNA: TGTGCCAGCAGCTTACGGCGGGAGCGCTATGGTGAGCAGTTCTTC
CDR3: CASSLRRERYGEQFF

size: many
J: TRBJ2-1
D: TRBD2
V: TRBV5-1
DNA: TGCGCCAGCACCGACTCCGGGACTAGGTCATACAATGAGCAGTTCTTC
CDR3: CASTDSGTRSYNEQFF

size: NA
J: TRBJ2-5
D: NA
V: TRBV30
DNA: TGTGCCTGGAGTGTACAGTCGATCCAAGAGACCCAGTACTTC
CDR3: CAWSVQSIQETQYF

size: few
J: TRBJ2-1
D: NA
V: TRBV6-1
DNA: TGTGCCAGCGGGCAGGGGCCCTACAATGAGCAGTTCTTC
CDR3: CASGQGPYNEQFF

size: once
J: TRBJ1-1
D: TRBD1
V: TRBV15
DNA: TGTGCCACCAGACCCACAGGGGCGACTGAAGCTTTCTTT
CDR3: CATRPTGATEAFF

size: NA
J: TRBJ1-2
D: TRBD1
V: TRBV27
DNA: TGTGCCAGCAGTTGGACAGGGCAATTTGGCTACACCTTC
CDR3: CASSWTGQFGYTF

size: NA
J: TRBJ1-2
D: NA
V: TRBV19
DNA: TGTGCCAGCTCCAGAGCAGCCTATGGCTACACCTTC
CDR3: CASSRAAYGYTF

size: NA
J: TRBJ2-2
D: TRBD1
V: TRBV7-3
DNA: TGTGCCAGCAGCCCGAAGGGGGCATCGAACACCGGGGAGCTGTTTTTT
CDR3: CASSPKGASNTGELFF

size: many
J: TRBJ2-7
D: TRBD1
V: TRBV9
DNA: TGTGCCAGCAGCCCGCGGACAGGGAGCTCCTACGAGCAGTACTTC
CDR3: CASSPRTGSSYEQYF

size: NA
J: TRBJ2-5
D: NA
V: TRBV19
DNA: TGTGCCAGTAGTATAGTGGCTAGCGCCCAAGAGACCCAGTACTTC
CDR3: CASSIVASAQETQYF

size: many
J: TRBJ2-3
D: NA
V: TRBV6-2/TRBV6-3
DNA: TGTGCCAGCAGTTACTCGGCTAGCACAGATACGCAGTATTTT
CDR3: CASSYSASTDTQYF

size: once
J: TRBJ2-2
D: TRBD1
V: TRBV29-1
DNA: TGCAGCGCGGAGGGCAGGGGGCGTACCGGGGAGCTGTTTTTT
CDR3: CSAEGRGRTGELFF

size: many
J: TRBJ2-2
D: NA
V: TRBV7-6
DNA: TGTGCCAGCAGCGACAGTGGAGGGGGGAACACCGGGGAGCTGTTTTTT
CDR3: CASSDSGGGNTGELFF

size: few
J: TRBJ1-1
D: NA
V: TRBV24-1
DNA: TGTGCCACCAGTGATGCTGTCGGTGAAGCTTTCTTT
CDR3: CATSDAVGEAFF

size: few
J: TRBJ2-5
D: NA
V: TRBV18
DNA: TGTGCCAGCTCACGGGGCTCTGAGACCCAGTACTTC
CDR3: CASSRGSETQYF

size: NA
J: TRBJ2-1
D: NA
V: TRBV7-9
DNA: TGTGCCAGCAGCTCGAGGGAGCGGGTAATCGATGAGCAGTTCTTC
CDR3: CASSSRERVIDEQFF

size: NA
J: TRBJ1-2
D: NA
V: TRBV4-1
DNA: TGCGCCAGCAGCCACTCCCACTTCTATGGCTACACCTTC
CDR3: CASSHSHFYGYTF

size: few
J: TRBJ2-5
D: NA
V: TRBV30
DNA: TGTGCCTGGAGTAGAGCCGGTCCCAGGGAGACCCAGTACTTC
CDR3: CAWSRAGPRETQYF

size: NA
J: TRBJ1-4
D: NA
V: TRBV19
DNA: TGTGCCAGTAGTATACAATCAACTAATGAAAAACTGTTTTTT
CDR3: CASSIQSTNEKLFF

size: NA
J: TRBJ1-1
D: NA
V: TRBV28
DNA: TGTGCCAGCAGGGGACAACGGGCTGAAGCTTTCTTT
CDR3: CASRGQRAEAFF

size: NA
J: TRBJ1-2
D: NA
V: TRBV10-3
DNA: TGTGCCATCAGTGCACAGGGTTCCGACGGTGGCTACACCTTC
CDR3: CAISAQGSDGGYTF